This TCR beta chain was identified during a study of PD-L1 blockade in urothelial cancer. Germline V gene lookup returns CDR1 SGHVS and CDR2 FQNEAQ. Trimming at V came to 3 bases and at J to 10 bases, leaving 14 bases not matched to a gene. CDR3 length equals 16 residues. Indicated time point: peripheral blood 6 weeks after treatment start. The method was immunoSEQ multiplex PCR; TCRdb's version includes in-frame clones alone and lacks a portion of them. The sample yields about 38,000 clones, 65% to 90% seen once. The sample consisted of PBMCs, taken around atezolizumab (anti-PD-L1) treatment. This sequence joins TRBV7-8 and TRBJ2-1; 8 bases line up with TRBD2. This TCR came from a man aged 55 to 70 with urothelial cancer. DNA for the CDR3: TGTGCCAGCAGCTTCCCGGGACTAGAGAAAATGCTAGAGCAGTTCTTC. It encodes CASSFPGLEKMLEQFF. Full variable domain (rest looked up from reference TRBV7-8 and TRBJ2-1): GAGVSQSPRYKVAKRGQDVALRCDPISGHVSLFWYQQALGQGPEFLTYFQNEAQLDKSGLPSDRFFAERPEGSVSTLKIQRTQQEDSAVYLCASSFPGLEKMLEQFFGPGTRLTVL.